The TCR beta chain under discussion was sequenced for a study of prognosis after radiotherapy for stage I lung cancer (dated by TCRdb to the early 2020s). With regard to the full study: Between early 2018 and early 2019, about 20 stage I NSCLC patients were enrolled in Nanjing, China. Some 15 patients had newly diagnosed primary stage I lung tumors, and about 5 had oligometastatic NSCLC after surgical resection of the primary tumor. All patients were regarded as medically inoperable, because of comorbidities in more than ten patients and refusal of surgery in 6 to 8 patients. Ages in the cohort of 10 to 15 men and over 5 women ranged from roughly 50 to 90 years, with a median of 74. Squamous cell carcinoma histology was identified in more than five patients, and adenocarcinoma histology was identified in about 12 patients. Image-guided IMRT or VMAT was used to deliver SBRT in 3 to 5 fractions at a biologically effective dose of at least 100 Gy. Concurrent therapy was not administered to any patient alongside SBRT. After SBRT, distant metastases developed in about 20% of the 19 patients at a median of 7 months, while the remaining 15 patients had no significant progression. The study profiled peripheral blood TCR beta repertoires from stage I NSCLC patients before and after stereotactic body radiotherapy and related them to distant failure. The study took one blood sample before SBRT and one after SBRT from each of 20 or so patients and sequenced all 40 or so samples. The paper as a whole reports these results and caveats: The small cohort and short follow-up limited the study, so independent validation of the findings is needed. Post-SBRT Shannon entropy and its change from baseline were lower in patients who developed distant metastases; baseline Shannon entropy was not associated with metastases. Unique TCR clone counts fell after SBRT (median approximately 10,000 before versus several thousand after; Wilcoxon paired P=0.011). TRBV and TRBJ usage frequencies reportedly varied with metastasis status, involving two V genes at baseline and 9 or 10 V and two J genes after SBRT. Whether the expanded TCR clones were tumor-specific was not determined. No adjustment for multiple comparisons was applied to any of the reported P values.

Trimming leaves V shorter by 5 bases and J shorter by 1 base, with the junction holding 7 bases beyond the gene matches. The CDR3, from cysteine to phenylalanine, totals 17 residues. Just the 51-base CDR3 DNA is kept, in frame starting at base 1. The CDR1 and CDR2 encoded by the germline V gene are SGHTA and FQGNSA. Two rounds of multiplex PCR on genomic DNA were used to amplify the TCR beta CDR3 region. In the first PCR round, primers specific to each TRBV and TRBJ gene were used, and the primer sequences were filed in Chinese patent CN105087789A. Universal primers were used in the second round of PCR. The Roche High Pure PCR Template Preparation Kit was used to extract genomic DNA from the frozen PBMCs. Paired-end sequencing with 151 bp reads was performed on the libraries using an Illumina HiSeq 3000. Per the source publication's procedure: CutAdapt was used to discard raw reads that did not contain the multiplex PCR primer sequences. Using PEAR, the high-quality paired reads were merged into contigs. By aligning each contig to reference sequences, MiXCR assigned the TRB V, D and J gene segments to that contig. To remove sequencing errors, CDR3 sequences were clustered according to base quality and sequence similarity. Shannon entropy, normalized by the natural log of the productive TCR sequence number, served as the measure of diversity. One minus Shannon entropy divided by the natural log of the number of unique clonotypes was used as the definition of clonality. Progression-free survival cut-offs for repertoire metrics were chosen using the Youden index of ROC curves, with analyses run in R 3.5.3. TCRdb handled the public reads itself, with Q25 trimming in fastp and clone calling in MiXCR, and kept productive beta chains. Identical CDR3 protein sequences are pooled into one entry, listed with their most common genes and DNA. TCRdb assigned the V and J calls; the authors' analysis was not used. The sample records over 10,000 distinct CDR3 sequences, about 51% of which are singletons. Together, the top ten hold approximately 30% of the sample.

Turning to this clonotype: Its antigen has not been determined. No base quality values were provided; no much bigger clone lies one nucleotide off.

All patients had node-negative disease on CT and PET/CT, and none had a history of other malignancies or prior chemotherapy or radiotherapy. At each of two time points, roughly 6.3 milliliters of peripheral venous blood were collected into EDTA tubes. PBMCs were isolated by Ficoll-Paque Plus density-gradient centrifugation. Right after collection, samples were kept at -80 degrees C until analysis. This receptor chain uses TRBV7-2 and TRBJ2-3, with TRBD2 matching 12 junction bases. This sequence originates from a donor older than 45 with non-small cell lung cancer. Sequencing was performed on PBMCs, taken before or after stereotactic body radiation therapy (not recorded which). The nucleotide sequence is TGTGCCAGCAGCGCCCAACTAGCGGGAGGCCGCACAGATACGCAGTATTTT. Its protein reads: CASSAQLAGGRTDTQYF.